This TCR beta chain was sequenced during a study of cytomegalovirus exposure and HLA in healthy donors. PCR involved 60 Vbeta and 13 Jbeta primers. Data came from immunoSEQ multiplex PCR; TCRdb stores just in-frame clones and leaves some out. The repertoire holds nearly 110,000 clones, with less than 85% as singletons. The CDR3 is 14 amino acids. Germline V lookup: CDR1 SGHDN, CDR2 FVKESK. The germline V and J ends were trimmed by 0 bases and 5 bases, with 9 bases remaining between them. The receptor was isolated from a young man in good health and CMV-seronegative. Sequencing was performed on PBMCs. The chain employs TRBV14 and TRBJ2-3; no clear D. The CDR3 loop reads CASSQEVFRDTQYF. The CDR3 DNA follows: TGTGCCAGCAGCCAAGAAGTCTTTAGAGATACGCAGTATTTT.